This entry features one TCR beta chain sequence. Germline V lookup: CDR1 SGHVS, CDR2 FQNEAQ. This CDR3 comprises 15 residues. Trimming pared 8 bases from V and 2 bases from J, leaving 18 bases between. This sample was taken from a study of blood T cell repertoires in COVID-19. In the study overall: COVID-19 samples, acute and convalescent, were from the United States, Italy and Spain. PBMCs, B-cell-depleted T cells, or T cells were the source of the cDNA or gDNA that made up the material.

Original processing notes: Estimates of nucleated cell counts were drawn from the amplification of reference gene primers. Data came from immunoSEQ multiplex PCR; TCRdb stores just in-frame clones and leaves some out. The V and J calls and clone size were taken over from that table, and D and trimming were inferred from the DNA. Counted here are 35,000 to 45,000 clones, roughly 80% occurring once; the ten biggest clones make up approximately 15%. The TCR sequence derives from a human donor in a cohort sampled during active COVID-19. The chain combines TRBV7-8 with TRBJ1-1, with D maybe TRBD1 (6 bases). Sequencing used peripheral blood. DNA of the CDR3: TGTGCCAGCCAACTAACCGGGACAACTAACACTGAAGCTTTCTTT. The encoded protein is CASQLTGTTNTEAFF.